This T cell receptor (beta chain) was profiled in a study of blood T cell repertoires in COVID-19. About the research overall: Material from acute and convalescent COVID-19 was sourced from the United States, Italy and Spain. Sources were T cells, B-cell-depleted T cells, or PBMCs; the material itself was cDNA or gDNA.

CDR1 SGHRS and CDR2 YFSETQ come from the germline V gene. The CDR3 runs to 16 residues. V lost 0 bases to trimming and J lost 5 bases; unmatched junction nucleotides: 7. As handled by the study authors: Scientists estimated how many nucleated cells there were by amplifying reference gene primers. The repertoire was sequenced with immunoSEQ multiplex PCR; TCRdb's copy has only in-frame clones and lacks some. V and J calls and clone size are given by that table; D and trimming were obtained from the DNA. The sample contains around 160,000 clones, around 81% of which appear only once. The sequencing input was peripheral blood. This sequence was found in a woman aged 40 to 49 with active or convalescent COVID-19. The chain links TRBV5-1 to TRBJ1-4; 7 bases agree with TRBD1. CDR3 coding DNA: TGCGCCAGCAGCTTGGCTTCCGGGACAGAAAATGAAAAACTGTTTTTT. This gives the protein CASSLASGTENEKLFF.